This section outlines one TCR beta chain sequence together with its context. The antigen is unknown. Per germline, CDR1 SGHNT and CDR2 YENEEA. V gave up 5 bases and J gave up 4 bases; unmatched junction bases: 9. The CDR3 contains 16 residues. A multiplex PCR was run with 60 Vbeta primers and 13 Jbeta primers. The protocol was immunoSEQ multiplex PCR, while the TCRdb copy is restricted to in-frame clones and leaves out a portion. The sample has about 130,000 clones. This specimen belongs to a study of cytomegalovirus exposure and HLA in healthy donors. Study as a whole: Findings of an earlier analysis included 117 million unique TCR beta sequences from 190 million or so T cells. Study conclusions and caveats: Being productive about 90% or about 30% of the time was typical of most TCR beta V segments in an earlier analysis.

The specimen was PBMCs. The V gene is TRBV11-3, the J gene TRBJ2-1, with TRBD1 matching over 9 bases. This clonotype was obtained from a man aged 18 to 30 in good health and CMV-seronegative. The CDR3 sequence: CASSARWTGDYNEQFF. CDR3 DNA sequence: TGTGCCAGCAGCGCCCGGTGGACAGGGGATTACAATGAGCAGTTCTTC.